What follows is one TCR beta chain and its context. J gave up 4 bases and V 3 bases, and 7 bases lay outside the gene matches. The germline V gene has CDR1 SGHAT and CDR2 FQDESV (reference sequence). The CDR3 loop spans 15 amino acids. Profiled with immunoSEQ multiplex PCR; TCRdb holds only in-frame clones, not every one. The sample consists of under 120,000 clones, less than 80% of them appearing once. The source of the sample is a study of shared clonotypes between healthy human individuals. In the study overall: There were three CD4 naive, three CD4 memory, two CD8 naive and one CD8 memory plates per donor.

The TCR comes from a woman aged 30 to 39 in good health. Sequencing input: memory CD8+ T cells sorted from blood. The subset is: CD45RO+ cells pooled with CCR7-negative TemRA cells. The genes are TRBV11-1 and TRBJ1-1; 8 nucleotides agree with TRBD1. The CDR3 nucleotides read TGTGCCAGCAGCTTGGCCGCAGGGGGCGGCACTGAAGCTTTCTTT. Its protein product is CASSLAAGGGTEAFF. Variable domain in full (rest from reference TRBV11-1 and TRBJ1-1): EAEVAQSPRYKITEKSQAVAFWCDPISGHATLYWYRQILGQGPELLVQFQDESVVDDSQLPKDRFSAERLKGVDSTLKIQPAELGDSAMYLCASSLAAGGGTEAFFGQGTRLTVV.